This T cell receptor beta chain was found in a study of T-cell memory formation after mild COVID-19. TCRdb analysed the 5' RACE reads with MiXCR anew, one entry per CDR3 protein. The sample holds 250,000 to 400,000 distinct CDR3 sequences; 14% are singletons and the top ten take approximately 22%. A few counts support this clonotype. This TCR was sampled from a man younger than 35 who had mild COVID-19 (a few samples of this study predate the infection). Cell type and time point are not known. The material sequenced was PBMCs or a T cell subset sorted from them (not recorded which).

The CDR3 spells CASSVGLTSYNEQFF. The DNA for the CDR3 is TGTGCCAGCAGCGTAGGGTTGACCTCCTACAATGAGCAGTTCTTC. The chain recombines TRBV9 with TRBJ2-1, with D unclear. The CDR3 loop spans 15 amino acids. The germline gives CDR1 SGDLS, CDR2 YYNGEE. Trimming took 0 bases from V and 0 from J, leaving 7 bases between them.